These 28 T cell receptor beta chains share one sample of origin, sequenced in a study of T-cell memory formation after mild COVID-19. TCRdb analysed the 5' RACE reads with MiXCR anew, one entry per CDR3 protein. The table shows roughly 580,000 distinct CDR3 sequences, with more than 15% occurring only once. What was sequenced was PBMCs or a T cell subset sorted from them (not recorded which). Every receptor here comes from an adult woman who had mild COVID-19 (a few samples of this study predate the infection). Cell type and time point are not known.

The chain links TRBV5-1 to TRBJ2-7; 7 positions agree with TRBD1. Trimming took 2 bases from V and 3 from J; bases not matched to a gene: 5. Germline loops: CDR1 SGHRS, CDR2 YFSETQ. CDR3 length equals 14 residues. CDR3 in amino acids: CASSLLTGSYEQYF. CDR3 coding DNA: TGCGCCAGCAGCTTATTGACAGGGAGCTACGAGCAGTACTTC.

The table lists this clonotype with a count of one. The V call is TRBV24-1, the J call TRBJ2-1, with D possibly being TRBD1 or TRBD2 (5 bases each). The V gene's germline CDR1 is KGHDR and CDR2 SFDVKD. CDR3 length: 14 residues. V dropped 9 bases and J dropped 9 bases, with 20 bases sitting between them. This chain's CDR3 is CATCPMGESGEQFF. Written as DNA, the CDR3 is TGTGCCACCTGTCCCATGGGGGAATCTGGTGAGCAGTTCTTC.

V is TRBV24-1 and J is TRBJ2-1; 7 nucleotides agree with TRBD2. CDR3 length equals 16 residues. With V trimmed by 4 bases and J by 1 base, 6 bases remained unmatched. CDR1 is KGHDR and CDR2 is SFDVKD in the germline V gene. The CDR3 sequence is CATSDTLATSYNEQFF. DNA of the CDR3: TGTGCCACCAGTGACACACTAGCGACTTCCTACAATGAGCAGTTCTTC.

The CDR3 nucleotides are TGTGCCAGCAGTGAAGAGGGGGGAGCTTTCTTT. It is translated as CASSEEGGAFF. The chain links TRBV2 to TRBJ1-1; D is perhaps TRBD1 (6 bases). This CDR3 contains 11 residues. CDR1 SNHLY and CDR2 FYNNEI come from the germline V gene. V was shortened by 1 base and J by 10 bases, with 7 bases between the two germline ends.

This clonotype was detected only a few times. The chain couples TRBV7-3 to TRBJ1-2; TRBD1 matches at 7 bases. CDR1 and CDR2 (germline): SGHTA, FQGTGA. CDR3 size: 15 residues. V was pared by 2 bases and J by 7 bases, with 10 bases of the junction left unmatched. The CDR3 loop is CASSLGGGAGGGYTF. The CDR3 DNA follows: TGTGCCAGCAGCTTAGGAGGGGGCGCGGGAGGTGGCTACACCTTC. The full variable domain, with the rest looked up from reference TRBV7-3 and TRBJ1-2, is GAGVSQTPSNKVTEKGKYVELRCDPISGHTALYWYRQSLGQGPEFLIYFQGTGAADDSGLPNDRFFAVRPEGSVSTLKIQRTERGDSAVYLCASSLGGGAGGGYTFGSGTRLTVV.

This chain connects TRBV20-1 to TRBJ2-7; D ambiguous. The CDR3 runs to 12 residues. CDR1 and CDR2 from the germline V gene are DFQATT and SNEGSKA (reference sequence). V shed 2 bases and J shed 2 bases, with 7 bases lying between them. The DNA of the CDR3 is TGCAGTGCTAGACCCACAACCTACGAGCAGTACTTC. It encodes CSARPTTYEQYF.

The chain couples TRBV15 to TRBJ2-3; unclear D gene. V was pared by 3 bases and J by 6 bases, with 7 bases between. This CDR3 spans 12 amino acids. CDR1 and CDR2 (germline): LNHNV, YYDKDF (reference sequence). The CDR3 DNA reads as TGTGCCACCAGCAGGAACTTGGATACGCAGTATTTT. This encodes CATSRNLDTQYF.

This clonotype came up a few times. V gene TRBV7-9 combines with J gene TRBJ2-7, with TRBD1 matching over 8 bases. CDR1 SEHNR and CDR2 FQNEAQ come from the germline V gene (reference sequence). Unmatched junction bases numbered 4, after V lost 0 bases and J lost 0 bases. This CDR3 has 16 amino acids. CDR3 residues: CASSLASDRGSYEQYF. In nucleotides, the CDR3 is TGTGCCAGCAGCTTAGCGAGTGACAGGGGCTCCTACGAGCAGTACTTC.

This chain uses TRBV3-1 with TRBJ2-2, with unresolved D. CDR1 is LGHDT, CDR2 YNNKEL, per germline (reference sequence). V lost 4 bases and J 1 base, leaving 7 bases between the germline ends. The CDR3 is made up of 14 amino acids. DNA of the CDR3: TGTGCCAGCAGCCGGTTCGGGAACACCGGGGAGCTGTTTTTT. Protein: CASSRFGNTGELFF.

This clonotype is a singleton in its sample. V and J are TRBV24-1 and TRBJ2-1; D may be TRBD1 (6 bases). The V end was cut by 5 bases, the J end by 7 bases, with 17 bases between. Germline values: CDR1 KGHDR, CDR2 SFDVKD. The CDR3 consists of 15 residues. The CDR3 protein is CATSAPGHGTNEQFF. The CDR3 bases are TGTGCCACCAGTGCCCCGGGACACGGGACAAATGAGCAGTTCTTC.

This clonotype was counted between two and nine times. The DNA for the CDR3 is TGCAGCTTCACCGGGATTTGGGGCACTGAAGCTTTCTTT. Protein sequence: CSFTGIWGTEAFF. The rearrangement uses TRBV29-1 and TRBJ1-1; no clear D. The CDR3 runs 13 residues. The germline V gene encodes CDR1 SQVTM and CDR2 ANQGSEA. Trimming shortened V by 8 bases and J by 4 bases, and 17 bases separated the two germline ends.

This clonotype was picked up a small number of times. The chain carries TRBV20-1 and TRBJ2-3; D may match TRBD1 or TRBD2 (5 bases each). Germline loops: CDR1 DFQATT, CDR2 SNEGSKA (reference sequence). The CDR3 contains 12 residues. Deletions cut 6 bases from V and 6 bases from J, with 13 bases between. CDR3 DNA: TGCAGTGCCGCCCGGGGCGGGGATACGCAGTATTTT. Residues: CSAARGGDTQYF.

The chain is built from TRBV5-5 and TRBJ1-1; TRBD1 aligns across 7 bases. The CDR3 consists of 13 residues. CDR1 and CDR2 from the germline V gene are SGHKS and YYEKEE (reference sequence). With 5 bases clipped from V and 1 base from J, the junction kept 2 bases outside the gene matches. CDR3 sequence reads: CASRYRGNTEAFF. Written as DNA, the CDR3 is TGTGCCAGCAGGTACAGGGGGAACACTGAAGCTTTCTTT.

The chain joins TRBV24-1 to TRBJ2-5; 13 bases are a match to TRBD2. The ends lost 3 bases at V and 2 bases at J; junction bases unmatched: 5. Germline V CDR1 and CDR2: KGHDR, SFDVKD. The CDR3 spans 17 residues. The CDR3 sequence: CATSDPRTSGGQETQYF. Here the CDR3 DNA reads TGTGCCACCAGTGATCCCCGGACTAGCGGGGGTCAAGAGACCCAGTACTTC.

Many counts were recorded for this clonotype. This chain connects TRBV14 to TRBJ2-1; perhaps TRBD2 as D (5 bases). This CDR3 has 13 amino acids. V was trimmed by 8 bases and J by 0 bases, leaving 8 bases between them. Germline loops: CDR1 SGHDN, CDR2 FVKESK. The CDR3 DNA sequence: TGTGCCAGCGAGCGGAGCTCCTACAATGAGCAGTTCTTC. This gives the protein CASERSSYNEQFF.

In its sample, this clonotype was seen a few times. The V and J genes are TRBV30 and TRBJ1-2; 8 bases are a match to TRBD1. Germline V CDR1 and CDR2: GTSNPN, SVGIG (reference sequence). This CDR3 has 14 amino acids. The V and J ends lost 0 bases and 8 bases, in that order; junction bases with no gene match: 8. This CDR3 is CAWSVIVQGGGYTF. The CDR3 DNA reads TGTGCCTGGAGTGTGATTGTACAGGGGGGAGGCTACACCTTC.

The chain combines TRBV7-2 with TRBJ2-7, with 9 bases matching TRBD2. J lost 7 bases, V lost 5 bases, and 9 bases had no gene match. CDR1 and CDR2 from the germline V gene are SGHTA and FQGNSA. This CDR3 is 14 amino acids long. CDR3 sequence (DNA): TGTGCCAGCAGCCTCGGACTAGCGTCTAGAGAGCAGTACTTC. Translated: CASSLGLASREQYF.

This clonotype was counted only a few times. The CDR3 region has the DNA TGTGCCAGCAGACACGGTTACTCCTACAATGAGCAGTTCTTC. It translates to CASRHGYSYNEQFF. The rearrangement links TRBV7-8 to TRBJ2-1; D is unresolved. The CDR3 has 14 residues. Looked up from germline, CDR1 is SGHVS and CDR2 is FQNEAQ. Trimming stripped 6 bases from V and 0 bases from J, with 9 bases between.

This clonotype was seen only a few times. This sequence joins TRBV7-2 and TRBJ1-1, with 11 bases identical to TRBD1. The germline V gene has CDR1 SGHTA and CDR2 FQGNSA. CDR3 size: 17 residues. V shed 3 bases, J shed 1 base, and the junction held 7 bases outside the gene matches. In DNA form, the CDR3 reads TGTGCCAGCAGCTTGAGGACAGGGGGCGGAAGGAACACTGAAGCTTTCTTT. This encodes CASSLRTGGGRNTEAFF.

The chain uses TRBV2 and TRBJ2-3; TRBD1 matches at 9 bases. The CDR3 consists of 15 residues. Losses at the gene ends were 7 bases for V and 2 bases for J; bases not matched to a gene: 7. Germline loops: CDR1 SNHLY, CDR2 FYNNEI. Here the CDR3 DNA reads TGTGCCAGCATCACCGGGACAGGGCTCACAGATACGCAGTATTTT. Protein: CASITGTGLTDTQYF.

This clonotype was recorded many times. The chain uses TRBV5-1 and TRBJ2-7; 7 bases match TRBD2. With 7 bases clipped from V and 6 bases from J, the junction kept 13 bases outside the gene matches. The CDR3 is made up of 14 amino acids. The germline V gene encodes CDR1 SGHRS and CDR2 YFSETQ. This CDR3 is CASRSYTTSREQYF. For the CDR3, the DNA is TGCGCCAGCCGAAGTTACACGACTAGCCGCGAGCAGTACTTC.

This clonotype appeared a few times. The V gene is TRBV7-9, the J gene TRBJ1-2; unclear D gene. This CDR3 comprises 14 residues. Between the trimmed V and J ends, which lost 5 bases and 4 bases, there was a span of 14 bases. The germline gives CDR1 SEHNR, CDR2 FQNEAQ (reference sequence). Here the CDR3 reads CASSRMRVFYGYTF. In DNA, the CDR3 is TGTGCCAGCAGCAGGATGAGGGTTTTCTATGGCTACACCTTC. The variable domain in full, completed from reference TRBV7-9 and TRBJ1-2, reads DTGVSQNPRHKITKRGQNVTFRCDPISEHNRLYWYRQTLGQGPEFLTYFQNEAQLEKSRLLSDRFSAERPKGSFSTLEIQRTEQGDSAMYLCASSRMRVFYGYTFGSGTRLTVV.

V is TRBV29-1 and J is TRBJ1-2; D uncertain. This CDR3 has 13 amino acids. The germline V and J ends were trimmed by 5 bases and 4 bases, with 14 bases remaining between them. Germline CDR1 SQVTM, CDR2 ANQGSEA. The CDR3 spells CSVPRTHGYGYTF. The DNA for the CDR3 is TGCAGCGTTCCGAGGACTCACGGCTATGGCTACACCTTC.

This chain joins TRBV30 and TRBJ1-1, with D unclear. Trimming removed 0 bases from V and 0 bases from J, with 8 bases in between. Germline V gene data show CDR1 as GTSNPN and CDR2 as SVGIG (reference sequence). The CDR3 consists of 14 residues. The CDR3 DNA reads as TGTGCCTGGAGTGTTGGAGTTATGAACACTGAAGCTTTCTTT. Amino acid sequence: CAWSVGVMNTEAFF.

This clonotype has ten or more counts. This chain connects TRBV20-1 to TRBJ2-4; no reliable D call. The CDR3 has 15 amino acids. Germline V gene data show CDR1 as DFQATT and CDR2 as SNEGSKA (reference sequence). Between the trimmed V and J ends, which lost 0 bases and 3 bases, there was a span of 12 bases. CDR3 DNA sequence: TGCAGTGCTAGAGATGAGTTGGCCAACAAAAACATTCAGTACTTC. Translation: CSARDELANKNIQYF.

This clonotype was detected a few times. The chain carries TRBV12-3 or TRBV12-4 and TRBJ2-5; 9 bases match TRBD2. J gave up 5 bases and V 5 bases, and 15 bases lay outside the gene matches. The CDR3 contains 17 residues. The CDR3 spells CASSRESGGGARETQYF. For the CDR3, the DNA is TGTGCCAGCAGTCGTGAATCCGGCGGGGGGGCCCGGGAGACCCAGTACTTC.

J is TRBJ2-7 and V is TRBV20-1; 10 nucleotides agree with TRBD2. Germline assignment: CDR1 DFQATT and CDR2 SNEGSKA (reference sequence). This CDR3 contains 14 residues. Unmatched junction bases numbered 3, after V lost 1 base and J lost 3 bases. The CDR3 DNA sequence: TGCAGTGCTAGAGGACTAGCGGGCGGCTACGAGCAGTACTTC. Amino acid sequence: CSARGLAGGYEQYF.

The chain uses TRBV3-1 and TRBJ2-3, with D possibly TRBD2 on 5 matching bases. V gave up 3 bases and J gave up 2 bases, with 12 bases separating them. This CDR3 region has 15 residues. CDR1 and CDR2 from the germline V gene are LGHDT and YNNKEL (reference sequence). The CDR3 region is CASSHSSGPTDTQYF. As DNA, the CDR3 is TGTGCCAGCAGCCATTCCAGCGGACCCACAGATACGCAGTATTTT.